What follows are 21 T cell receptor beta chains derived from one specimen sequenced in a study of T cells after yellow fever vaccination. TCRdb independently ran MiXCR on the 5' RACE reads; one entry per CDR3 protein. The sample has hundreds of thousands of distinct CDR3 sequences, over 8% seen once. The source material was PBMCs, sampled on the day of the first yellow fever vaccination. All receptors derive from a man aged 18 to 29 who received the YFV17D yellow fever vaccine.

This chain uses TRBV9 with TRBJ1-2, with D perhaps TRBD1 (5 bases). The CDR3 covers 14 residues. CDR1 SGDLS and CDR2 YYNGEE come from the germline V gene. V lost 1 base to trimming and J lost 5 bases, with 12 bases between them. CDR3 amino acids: CASSVLQAEYGYTF. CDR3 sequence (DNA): TGTGCCAGCAGCGTATTACAGGCAGAATATGGCTACACCTTC.

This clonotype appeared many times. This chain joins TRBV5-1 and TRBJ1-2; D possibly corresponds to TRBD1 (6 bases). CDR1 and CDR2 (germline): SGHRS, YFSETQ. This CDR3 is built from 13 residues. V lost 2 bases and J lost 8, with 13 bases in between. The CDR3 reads CASSFVQDRGYTF. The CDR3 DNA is TGCGCCAGCAGCTTTGTCCAGGACAGAGGCTACACCTTC.

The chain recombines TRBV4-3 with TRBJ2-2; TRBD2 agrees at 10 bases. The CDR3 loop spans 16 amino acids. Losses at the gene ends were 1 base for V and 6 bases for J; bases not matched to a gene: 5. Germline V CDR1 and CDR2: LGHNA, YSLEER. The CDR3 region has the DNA TGCGCCAGCAGCCAAGCGAAGCGGGGGGGCTCCGGGGAGCTGTTTTTT. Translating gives CASSQAKRGGSGELFF.

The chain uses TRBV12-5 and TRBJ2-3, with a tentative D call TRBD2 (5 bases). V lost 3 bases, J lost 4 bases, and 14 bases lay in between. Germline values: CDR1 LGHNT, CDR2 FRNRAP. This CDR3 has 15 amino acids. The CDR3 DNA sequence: TGTGCTAGTGGTTTAGGACTTTCCACAGCAGATACGCAGTATTTT. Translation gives CASGLGLSTADTQYF.

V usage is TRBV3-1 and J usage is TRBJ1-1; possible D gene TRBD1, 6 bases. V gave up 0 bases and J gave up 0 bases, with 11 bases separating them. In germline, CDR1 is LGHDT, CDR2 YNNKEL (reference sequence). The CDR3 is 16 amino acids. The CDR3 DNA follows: TGTGCCAGCAGCCAAGATCAGGGGAGGGTGAACACTGAAGCTTTCTTT. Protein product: CASSQDQGRVNTEAFF.

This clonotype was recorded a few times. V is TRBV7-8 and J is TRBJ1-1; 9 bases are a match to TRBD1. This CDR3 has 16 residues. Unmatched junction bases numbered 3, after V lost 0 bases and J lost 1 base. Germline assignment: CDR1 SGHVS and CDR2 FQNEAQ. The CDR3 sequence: CASSLATGGGNTEAFF. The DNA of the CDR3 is TGTGCCAGCAGCTTAGCGACAGGGGGAGGGAACACTGAAGCTTTCTTT.

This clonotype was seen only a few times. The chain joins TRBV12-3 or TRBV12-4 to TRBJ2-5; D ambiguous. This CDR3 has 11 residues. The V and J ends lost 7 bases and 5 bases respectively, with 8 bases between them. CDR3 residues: CASTIRETQYF. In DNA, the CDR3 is TGTGCCAGCACGATAAGGGAGACCCAGTACTTC.

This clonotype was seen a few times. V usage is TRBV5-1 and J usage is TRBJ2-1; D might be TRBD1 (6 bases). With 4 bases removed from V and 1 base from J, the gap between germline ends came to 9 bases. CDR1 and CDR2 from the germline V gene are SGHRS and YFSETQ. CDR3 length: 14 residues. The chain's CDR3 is CASSQGQSYNEQFF. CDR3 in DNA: TGCGCCAGCAGCCAGGGACAATCCTACAATGAGCAGTTCTTC.

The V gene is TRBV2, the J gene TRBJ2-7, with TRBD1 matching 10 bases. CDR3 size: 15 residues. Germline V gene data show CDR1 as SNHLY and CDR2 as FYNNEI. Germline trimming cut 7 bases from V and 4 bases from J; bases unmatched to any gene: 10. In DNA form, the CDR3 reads TGTGCCAGCATGACGGGACAGGGGATAGCGTACGAGCAGTACTTC. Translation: CASMTGQGIAYEQYF.

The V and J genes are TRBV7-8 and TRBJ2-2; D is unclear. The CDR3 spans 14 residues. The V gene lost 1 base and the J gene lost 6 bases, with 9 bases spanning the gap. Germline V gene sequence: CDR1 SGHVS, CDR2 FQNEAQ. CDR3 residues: CASSLVSGSGELFF. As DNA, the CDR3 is TGTGCCAGCAGCTTAGTGTCAGGATCCGGGGAGCTGTTTTTT.

DNA of the CDR3: TGTGCCAGCACCGTAGGGTTGGAGCAGTTCTTC. Protein product: CASTVGLEQFF. The chain carries TRBV27 and TRBJ2-1; D is undetermined. The CDR3 spans 11 residues. Per germline, CDR1 MNHEY and CDR2 SMNVEV (reference sequence). V lost 7 bases and J lost 10, with 11 bases in between.

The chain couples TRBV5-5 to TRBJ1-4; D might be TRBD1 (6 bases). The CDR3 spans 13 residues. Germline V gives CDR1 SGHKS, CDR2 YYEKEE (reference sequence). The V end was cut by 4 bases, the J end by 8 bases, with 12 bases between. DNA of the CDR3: TGTGCCAGCAGCCTTAGGGGGAGCGAAAAACTGTTTTTT. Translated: CASSLRGSEKLFF.

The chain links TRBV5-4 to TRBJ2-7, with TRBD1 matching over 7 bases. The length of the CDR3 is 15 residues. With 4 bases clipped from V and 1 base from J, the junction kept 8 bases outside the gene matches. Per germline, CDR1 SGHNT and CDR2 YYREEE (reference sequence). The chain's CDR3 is CASSRGEGASYEQYF. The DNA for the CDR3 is TGTGCCAGCAGCCGGGGAGAGGGGGCTTCCTACGAGCAGTACTTC.

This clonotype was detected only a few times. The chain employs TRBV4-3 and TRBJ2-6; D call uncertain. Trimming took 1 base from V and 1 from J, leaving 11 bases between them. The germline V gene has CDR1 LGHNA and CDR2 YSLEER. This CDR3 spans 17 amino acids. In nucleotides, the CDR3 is TGCGCCAGCAGCCAAGCGGGTAGAAGATCTGGGGCCAACGTCCTGACTTTC. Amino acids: CASSQAGRRSGANVLTF.

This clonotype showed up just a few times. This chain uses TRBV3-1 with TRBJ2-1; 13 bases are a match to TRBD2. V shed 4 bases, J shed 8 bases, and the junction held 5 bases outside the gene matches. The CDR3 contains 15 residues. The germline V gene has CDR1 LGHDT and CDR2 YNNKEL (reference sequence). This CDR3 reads CASSPRTSGGYEQFF. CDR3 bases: TGTGCCAGCAGCCCTAGGACTAGCGGGGGCTATGAGCAGTTCTTC.

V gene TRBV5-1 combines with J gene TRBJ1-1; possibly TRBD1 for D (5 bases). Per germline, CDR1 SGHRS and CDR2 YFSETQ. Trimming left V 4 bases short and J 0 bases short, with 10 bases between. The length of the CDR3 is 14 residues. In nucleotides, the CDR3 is TGCGCCAGCAGCGCCGGGACGCTGAACACTGAAGCTTTCTTT. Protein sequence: CASSAGTLNTEAFF.

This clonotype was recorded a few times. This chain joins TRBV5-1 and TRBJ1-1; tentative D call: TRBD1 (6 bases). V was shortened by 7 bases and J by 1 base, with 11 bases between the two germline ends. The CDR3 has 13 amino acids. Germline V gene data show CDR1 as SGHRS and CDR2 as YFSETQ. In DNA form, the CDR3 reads TGCGCCAGCGCCTCGGACAGGAACACTGAAGCTTTCTTT. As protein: CASASDRNTEAFF.

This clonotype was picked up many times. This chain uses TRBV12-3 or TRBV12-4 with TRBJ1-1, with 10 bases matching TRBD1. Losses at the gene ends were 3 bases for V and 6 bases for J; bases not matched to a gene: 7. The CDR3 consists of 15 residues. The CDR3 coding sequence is TGTGCCAGCAGTTTTGGACAGGGGGGTGTGGCTGAAGCTTTCTTT. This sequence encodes CASSFGQGGVAEAFF.

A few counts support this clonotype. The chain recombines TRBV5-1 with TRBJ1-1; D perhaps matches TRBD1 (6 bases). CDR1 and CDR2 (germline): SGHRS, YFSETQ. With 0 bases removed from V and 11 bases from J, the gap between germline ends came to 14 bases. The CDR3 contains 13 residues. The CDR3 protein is CASSLEGGRGAFF. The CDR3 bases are TGCGCCAGCAGCTTGGAGGGGGGCCGGGGGGCTTTCTTT. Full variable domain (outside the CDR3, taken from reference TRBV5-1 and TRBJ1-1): KAGVTQTPRYLIKTRGQQVTLSCSPISGHRSVSWYQQTPGQGLQFLFEYFSETQRNKGNFPGRFSGRQFSNSRSEMNVSTLELGDSALYLCASSLEGGRGAFFGQGTRLTVV.

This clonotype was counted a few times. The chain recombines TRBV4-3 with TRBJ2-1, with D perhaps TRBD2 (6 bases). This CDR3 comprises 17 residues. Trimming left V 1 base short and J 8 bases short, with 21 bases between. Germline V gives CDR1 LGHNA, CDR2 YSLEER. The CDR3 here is CASSQAGAGGALHEQFF. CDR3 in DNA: TGCGCCAGCAGCCAAGCAGGCGCAGGAGGGGCCTTGCATGAGCAGTTCTTC.

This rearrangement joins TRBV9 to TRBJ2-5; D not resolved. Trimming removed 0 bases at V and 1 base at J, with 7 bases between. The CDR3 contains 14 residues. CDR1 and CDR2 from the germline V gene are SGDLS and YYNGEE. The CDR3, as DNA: TGTGCCAGCAGCGTAGTGGCTTCCCAAGAGACCCAGTACTTC. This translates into CASSVVASQETQYF.